What follows are 27 T cell receptor beta chains derived from one specimen sequenced in a study of T cell repertoires in cytomegalovirus infection. These TCRs' antigens remain unknown. TCRdb independently ran MiXCR on the reads; one entry per CDR3 protein. The repertoire holds about 920,000 distinct CDR3 sequences, with less than 40% as singletons. This specimen consisted of cultured CD8+ T cells from PBMCs, obtained from culture after CMV antigen stimulation. The receptors originated from a human donor in good health (CMV status not recorded). Some clones in this sample may be carry-over from other donors' samples.

The chain employs TRBV7-9 and TRBJ1-2; no clear D gene. CDR1 SEHNR and CDR2 FQNEAQ come from the germline V gene (reference sequence). V was pared by 0 bases and J by 1 base, with 12 bases between. CDR3 length equals 16 residues. The CDR3 spells CASSLAGGRDNYGYTF. In DNA, the CDR3 is TGTGCCAGCAGCTTAGCAGGCGGCCGGGATAACTATGGCTACACCTTC.

This clonotype was detected only a few times. The V call is TRBV14, the J call TRBJ2-5, with TRBD2 matching 12 bases. CDR1 and CDR2 (germline): SGHDN, FVKESK. CDR3 length: 16 amino acids. With 4 bases clipped from V and 5 bases from J, the junction kept 8 bases outside the gene matches. CDR3 residues: CASSPGLAGFLETQYF. As DNA, the CDR3 is TGTGCCAGCAGCCCCGGACTAGCGGGATTTTTGGAGACCCAGTACTTC.

The gene calls are TRBV4-3 and TRBJ2-4, with D unresolved. This CDR3 is 15 amino acids long. The germline gives CDR1 LGHNA, CDR2 YSLEER. Trimming stripped 5 bases from V and 0 bases from J, with 11 bases between. CDR3 region: CASSDGRLAKNIQYF. CDR3 bases: TGCGCCAGCAGCGACGGACGTTTAGCCAAAAACATTCAGTACTTC.

The chain couples TRBV9 to TRBJ2-5; D is perhaps TRBD1 (6 bases). The germline V gene has CDR1 SGDLS and CDR2 YYNGEE. V shed 6 bases and J shed 1 base, with 19 bases lying between them. The CDR3 has 16 residues. The CDR3 loop reads CASNIHPGDAQETQYF. As DNA, the CDR3 is TGTGCCAGCAACATTCATCCAGGGGATGCCCAAGAGACCCAGTACTTC.

The rearrangement uses TRBV18 and TRBJ2-3; possible D gene TRBD2, 6 bases. The CDR3 loop spans 15 amino acids. V gave up 0 bases and J gave up 0 bases, with 7 bases separating them. CDR1 is KGHSH and CDR2 is LQKENI in the germline V gene. Here the CDR3 DNA reads TGTGCCAGCTCACCACCGGGGGGTAGCACAGATACGCAGTATTTT. This translates into CASSPPGGSTDTQYF.

The V gene is TRBV7-9, the J gene TRBJ2-3; no clear D. Germline values: CDR1 SEHNR, CDR2 FQNEAQ (reference sequence). This CDR3 is 13 amino acids long. Trimming removed 5 bases from V and 6 bases from J, with 12 bases in between. The CDR3 region is CASSAPMGDTQYF. Written as DNA, the CDR3 is TGTGCCAGCAGCGCCCCTATGGGGGATACGCAGTATTTT.

This clonotype was seen only once. V and J are TRBV2 and TRBJ2-7; the match to TRBD1 covers 7 bases. Trimming took 6 bases from V and 3 from J; bases not matched to a gene: 8. The CDR3 is 14 amino acids. Germline CDR1 reads SNHLY; CDR2 reads FYNNEI. The CDR3 loop reads CASSPTGVLYEQYF. CDR3 sequence (DNA): TGTGCCAGCAGCCCAACAGGGGTTCTCTACGAGCAGTACTTC.

The chain combines TRBV19 with TRBJ2-3, with 10 positions matching TRBD2. Trimming removed 3 bases from V and 6 bases from J; junction bases left unmatched: 9. CDR3 length: 16 residues. CDR1 LNHDA and CDR2 SQIVND come from the germline V gene (reference sequence). The CDR3 coding sequence is TGTGCCAGTAGTATCATCAGCGGGGGGGCCAGCGATACGCAGTATTTT. Its protein product is CASSIISGGASDTQYF. Combining the CDR3 with reference TRBV19 and TRBJ2-3 gives the whole variable domain DGGITQSPKYLFRKEGQNVTLSCEQNLNHDAMYWYRQDPGQGLRLIYYSQIVNDFQKGDIAEGYSVSREKKESFPLTVTSAQKNPTAFYLCASSIISGGASDTQYFGPGTRLTVL.

This clonotype was recorded a few times. This chain joins TRBV19 and TRBJ1-1; D is possibly TRBD1 (6 bases). Trimming stripped 0 bases from V and 0 bases from J, with 20 bases between. The germline V gene has CDR1 LNHDA and CDR2 SQIVND (reference sequence). The CDR3 is 19 residues long. CDR3 sequence reads: CASSIDLYRDPPLNTEAFF. The CDR3, as DNA: TGTGCCAGTAGTATAGATCTGTACAGGGACCCTCCTTTGAACACTGAAGCTTTCTTT.

This chain connects TRBV7-4 to TRBJ2-7, with D perhaps matching TRBD1 (5 bases). Per the germline V gene, CDR1 is SGHVT and CDR2 is SQSDAQ. The V gene lost 5 bases and the J gene lost 2 bases, with 13 bases spanning the gap. There are 14 residues in the CDR3. The chain's CDR3 is CASSHFRAPYEQYF. Here the CDR3 DNA reads TGTGCCAGCAGCCACTTCAGGGCTCCCTACGAGCAGTACTTC.

This chain connects TRBV9 to TRBJ2-2, with D possibly being TRBD2 (5 bases). V lost 3 bases to trimming and J lost 3 bases, with 18 bases between them. This CDR3 has 17 residues. The germline V gene has CDR1 SGDLS and CDR2 YYNGEE. CDR3 protein: CASSAWIGVKDTGELFF. CDR3 in DNA: TGTGCCAGCAGCGCTTGGATCGGGGTAAAGGACACCGGGGAGCTGTTTTTT.

A few counts support this clonotype. Here the CDR3 DNA reads TGTGCCAGCAGTTACTCAGACACCTCCTACAATGAGCAGTTCTTC. Its translation is CASSYSDTSYNEQFF. The rearrangement joins TRBV6-5 to TRBJ2-1; no clear D. The germline V gene encodes CDR1 MNHEY and CDR2 SVGAGI. The CDR3 has 15 amino acids. Trimming took 0 bases from V and 0 from J, leaving 6 bases between them.

On this clonotype itself: This may arise from a read error, as a much more abundant clone is one base away. The rearrangement joins TRBV7-6 to TRBJ1-1; D call uncertain. This CDR3 region has 13 residues. Germline V gives CDR1 SGHVS, CDR2 FNYEAQ. The V gene lost 4 bases and the J gene lost 5 bases, with 11 bases spanning the gap. The CDR3 DNA is TGTGCCAGCAGCTGGGCGGATGTGACTGAAGCTTTCTTT. Residues: CASSWADVTEAFF.

The sample holds a few counts of this clonotype. The V and J genes are TRBV18 and TRBJ1-1; 7 bases fit TRBD1. This CDR3 spans 16 amino acids. V trimming: 3 bases; J trimming: 6 bases; junction bases outside the gene matches: 13. CDR1 is KGHSH, CDR2 LQKENI, per germline. In DNA, the CDR3 is TGTGCCAGCTCACCGCGGAGGGGGCGCGGCTCACCTGAAGCTTTCTTT. This sequence encodes CASSPRRGRGSPEAFF.

The chain has TRBV6-6 and TRBJ2-1; possibly TRBD1 or TRBD2 for D (5 bases each). The CDR3 contains 17 residues. The V end was cut by 4 bases, the J end by 5 bases, with 21 bases between. CDR1 is MNHNY, CDR2 SVGAGI, per germline (reference sequence). The CDR3 loop is CASSFDRDRGNNNEQFF. DNA for the CDR3: TGTGCCAGCAGTTTCGACCGGGACCGGGGTAACAACAATGAGCAGTTCTTC.

In this sample, this clonotype turned up many times. The chain carries TRBV7-2 and TRBJ1-6, with 8 nucleotides matching TRBD1. Per germline, CDR1 SGHTA and CDR2 FQGNSA. The ends lost 5 bases at V and 7 bases at J; junction bases unmatched: 13. The CDR3 runs to 17 residues. This chain's CDR3 is CASSLPGTGLINSPLHF. CDR3 bases: TGTGCCAGCAGCCTTCCCGGGACAGGCCTCATCAATTCACCCCTCCACTTT.

V gene TRBV6-1 combines with J gene TRBJ2-1; 9 bases match TRBD1. Losses at the gene ends were 2 bases for V and 3 bases for J; bases not matched to a gene: 8. This CDR3 has 17 residues. The germline CDR1 and CDR2 sequences are MNHNS and SASEGT. CDR3 sequence (DNA): TGTGCCAGCAGTGAATCCGGACAGGGGAGGTACTACAATGAGCAGTTCTTC. It codes for CASSESGQGRYYNEQFF.

In the case of this clonotype: Given a much more abundant clone one base away, this may be a read error. V and J are TRBV7-8 and TRBJ1-1; no firm D call. The CDR3 has 15 amino acids. Germline V gene data show CDR1 as SGHVS and CDR2 as FQNEAQ. CDR3 sequence: CTSSLTNSLFTEAFF. For the CDR3, the DNA is TGTACCAGCAGCTTAACTAACAGCTTATTCACTGAAGCTTTCTTT.

The chain recombines TRBV12-5 with TRBJ1-1; D unresolved. The CDR3 consists of 12 residues. Germline lookup yields CDR1 LGHNT and CDR2 FRNRAP. Trimming stripped 8 bases from V and 5 bases from J, with 12 bases between. CDR3 DNA sequence: TGTGCTAGTAACTCCCGGGCGACTGAAGCTTTCTTT. Its protein product is CASNSRATEAFF.

This clonotype has at least ten counts. The genes are TRBV7-2 and TRBJ1-1, with 7 bases lining up with TRBD1. The CDR3 contains 15 residues. J gave up 4 bases and V 4 bases, and 9 bases lay outside the gene matches. Germline V gene lookup returns CDR1 SGHTA and CDR2 FQGNSA. DNA for the CDR3: TGTGCCAGCAGCTCGATACAGGGGTATGTCACTGAAGCTTTCTTT. This codes for CASSSIQGYVTEAFF.

The chain couples TRBV7-8 to TRBJ2-3; D possibly corresponds to TRBD2 (6 bases). Germline CDR1 and CDR2: SGHVS and FQNEAQ. V gave up 0 bases and J gave up 4 bases, with 11 bases separating them. The CDR3 loop spans 15 amino acids. This CDR3 reads CASSLARENPDTQYF. DNA for the CDR3: TGTGCCAGCAGCTTAGCCCGGGAGAACCCAGATACGCAGTATTTT.

A few counts support this clonotype. V usage is TRBV5-6 and J usage is TRBJ1-2; no definite D call. There are 14 residues in the CDR3. V was cut by 4 bases and J by 2 bases, with 12 bases left in between. Germline V gene lookup returns CDR1 SGHDT and CDR2 YYEEEE. Here the CDR3 DNA reads TGTGCCAGCAGCCTTGGCGGGAGGAACTATGGCTACACCTTC. This translates into CASSLGGRNYGYTF.

This clonotype occurred a few times. The V gene is TRBV11-3, the J gene TRBJ2-3; the match to TRBD1 covers 7 bases. There are 16 residues in the CDR3. Germline V gives CDR1 SGHNT, CDR2 YENEEA. After removal of 5 bases from V and 4 bases from J, the junction contained 12 bases not matched to a gene. The CDR3 reads CASSVSAGGGADTQYF. The CDR3 DNA follows: TGTGCCAGCAGCGTATCAGCAGGGGGTGGGGCAGATACGCAGTATTTT.

This clonotype was counted a few times. The J gene is TRBJ1-2, the V gene TRBV12-5; TRBD1 matches 12 bases. Germline V gives CDR1 LGHNT, CDR2 FRNRAP. The CDR3 loop spans 16 amino acids. Unmatched junction bases numbered 11, after V lost 5 bases and J lost 7 bases. CDR3 DNA: TGTGCTAGTGGTCCAGTTCCGGGACAGGGGGCGATTGGCTACACCTTC. The encoded protein is CASGPVPGQGAIGYTF.

This clonotype was observed a few times. The chain carries TRBV6-2 or TRBV6-3 and TRBJ1-2; 7 bases fit TRBD1. CDR3 length: 12 amino acids. The germline V gene has CDR1 MNHEY and CDR2 SVGEGT. V was pared by 11 bases and J by 4 bases, with 7 bases of the junction left unmatched. Here the CDR3 reads CASGGTVYGYTF. The CDR3 bases are TGTGCCTCTGGCGGGACAGTCTATGGCTACACCTTC.

A few counts support this clonotype. V gene TRBV15 combines with J gene TRBJ2-2; 10 bases are shared with TRBD1. The CDR3 spans 17 residues. Trimming cost V 2 bases and J 1 base; bases outside gene matches: 4. Germline V CDR1 and CDR2: LNHNV, YYDKDF (reference sequence). CDR3 sequence (DNA): TGTGCCACCAGCAGATTTCGGACAGGGGGGAACACCGGGGAGCTGTTTTTT. Translation gives CATSRFRTGGNTGELFF.

This clonotype was observed a handful of times. The chain recombines TRBV6-8 with TRBJ2-2; possibly TRBD2 for D (5 bases). The germline V gene has CDR1 MNHGY and CDR2 SAAAGT. Trimming left V 5 bases short and J 5 bases short, with 18 bases between. The CDR3 is 16 residues long. CDR3 region: CASSLAANLWTGELFF. The CDR3, as DNA: TGTGCCAGCAGTCTAGCAGCTAACTTGTGGACCGGGGAGCTGTTTTTT.